These 25 T cell receptor beta chains originate from one sample sequenced in a study of shared clonotypes between healthy human individuals. Some clones are missing from TCRdb's copy, which holds only in-frame ones; the method was immunoSEQ multiplex PCR. The profile shows about half a million clones, more than 75% of them singletons. The specimen sequenced was PBMCs. These receptors were obtained from a woman in her forties in good health. Some clones in this sample may be carry-over from other donors' samples.

This clone was found a few times. This rearrangement joins TRBV28 to TRBJ2-1; no definite D call. The CDR3 consists of 12 residues. Looked up from germline, CDR1 is MDHEN and CDR2 is SYDVKM. The V end lost 6 bases, the J end lost 8 bases, and 11 bases lay between the germline ends. The CDR3 spells CASSSQKDEQFF. The CDR3 DNA is TGTGCCAGCAGCTCCCAGAAGGATGAGCAGTTCTTC.

The chain employs TRBV5-1 and TRBJ2-7, with 8 bases lining up with TRBD1. The CDR3 runs 16 residues. V lost 8 bases to trimming and J lost 1 base; unmatched junction nucleotides: 14. CDR1 SGHRS and CDR2 YFSETQ come from the germline V gene. For the CDR3, the DNA is TGCGCCAGAGGACAGGGAGAAAAGGTAGGATCCTACGAGCAGTACTTC. This translates into CARGQGEKVGSYEQYF.

This clone was recorded only once. The genes are TRBV5-5 and TRBJ2-7; either TRBD1 or TRBD2 may fit D (5 bases each). Trimming took off 4 bases at V and 3 bases at J, with 14 bases between the two ends. Germline CDR1 reads SGHKS; CDR2 reads YYEKEE (reference sequence). The length of the CDR3 is 14 residues. This chain's CDR3 is CASSSRDGYYEQYF. The CDR3, as DNA: TGTGCCAGCAGCAGCCGGGACGGGTACTACGAGCAGTACTTC.

This clone was observed a handful of times. The chain uses TRBV28 and TRBJ1-5; D ambiguous. Looked up from germline, CDR1 is MDHEN and CDR2 is SYDVKM. Trimming left V 6 bases short and J 1 base short, with 16 bases between. The CDR3 has 16 residues. The CDR3 DNA reads TGTGCCAGCAGGAGTCCCATAGAGATGAGCAATCAGCCCCAGCATTTT. Its translation: CASRSPIEMSNQPQHF.

The V gene is TRBV10-3, the J gene TRBJ1-2; perhaps TRBD1 as D (6 bases). There are 13 residues in the CDR3. V was clipped by 6 bases and J by 4 bases, with 12 bases between them. CDR1 ENHRY and CDR2 SYGVKD come from the germline V gene. The CDR3 DNA is TGTGCCATCAGGCCACAGGGAACCTATGGCTACACCTTC. It yields the protein CAIRPQGTYGYTF.

The chain links TRBV27 to TRBJ1-1, with D possibly being TRBD1 (6 bases). CDR3 size: 14 residues. V was cut by 6 bases and J by 1 base, with 12 bases left in between. CDR1 and CDR2 (germline): MNHEY, SMNVEV (reference sequence). CDR3 nucleotides: TGTGCCAGCAGGCGAAACAGGGAGAACACTGAAGCTTTCTTT. Translation: CASRRNRENTEAFF.

This chain joins TRBV7-2 and TRBJ2-5, with D possibly TRBD2 on 5 matching bases. This CDR3 is 15 amino acids long. The germline V and J ends were trimmed by 0 bases and 5 bases, with 13 bases remaining between them. Germline V CDR1 and CDR2: SGHTA, FQGNSA. CDR3 region: CASSLAARGWETQYF. The CDR3 DNA sequence: TGTGCCAGCAGCTTAGCCGCACGGGGTTGGGAGACCCAGTACTTC.

The V gene is TRBV9, the J gene TRBJ2-1; D gene ambiguous. The CDR3 consists of 14 residues. Trimming pared 1 base from V and 2 bases from J, leaving 7 bases between. Germline CDR1 is SGDLS and CDR2 is YYNGEE. Here the CDR3 reads CASSVSGPYNEQFF. For the CDR3, the DNA is TGTGCCAGCAGCGTATCCGGGCCCTACAATGAGCAGTTCTTC.

The chain carries TRBV5-5 and TRBJ1-1; D is ambiguous. CDR1 and CDR2 (germline): SGHKS, YYEKEE (reference sequence). The CDR3 runs to 12 residues. The V and J ends lost 0 bases and 7 bases respectively, with 7 bases between them. CDR3 region: CASSLGGFEAFF. DNA of the CDR3: TGTGCCAGCAGCTTGGGGGGATTTGAAGCTTTCTTT.

The V gene is TRBV5-1, the J gene TRBJ1-4, with D maybe TRBD1 (5 bases). The CDR3 has 14 residues. The germline V gene encodes CDR1 SGHRS and CDR2 YFSETQ. V shed 0 bases and J shed 7 bases, with 10 bases lying between them. CDR3: CASSLGGGGEKLFF. The CDR3 DNA sequence: TGCGCCAGCAGCTTGGGTGGTGGGGGTGAAAAACTGTTTTTT. Complete variable domain (other parts from reference TRBV5-1 and TRBJ1-4): KAGVTQTPRYLIKTRGQQVTLSCSPISGHRSVSWYQQTPGQGLQFLFEYFSETQRNKGNFPGRFSGRQFSNSRSEMNVSTLELGDSALYLCASSLGGGGEKLFFGSGTQLSVL.

The chain joins TRBV5-6 to TRBJ1-4, with 10 bases matching TRBD1. The germline V gene has CDR1 SGHDT and CDR2 YYEEEE. J was trimmed by 6 bases and V by 4 bases; bases with no gene match: 9. This CDR3 has 16 amino acids. CDR3 protein: CASSQLTGGADEKLFF. CDR3 nucleotides: TGTGCCAGCAGCCAACTGACAGGGGGCGCAGATGAAAAACTGTTTTTT.

CDR3 protein: CASSPGVTNEKLFF. The CDR3 coding sequence is TGTGCCAGCTCGCCGGGGGTCACTAATGAAAAACTGTTTTTT. The rearrangement uses TRBV2 and TRBJ1-4; weak D call: TRBD1 (5 bases). Per the germline V gene, CDR1 is SNHLY and CDR2 is FYNNEI. This CDR3 is 14 amino acids long. The V and J ends lost 8 bases and 2 bases respectively, with 12 bases between them. Together with reference TRBV2 and TRBJ1-4, the CDR3 gives the full variable domain: EPEVTQTPSHQVTQMGQEVILRCVPISNHLYFYWYRQILGQKVEFLVSFYNNEISEKSEIFDDQFSVERPDGSNFTLKIRSTKLEDSAMYFCASSPGVTNEKLFFGSGTQLSVL.

With respect to this clone: The conserved phenylalanine or tryptophan is not found at the CDR3 terminus, so this likely reflects a read error. It is unclear where the CDR3 begins or ends on the DNA, so no DNA is shown, and the CDR3 is as TCRdb lists it. The chain employs TRBV28 and TRBJ1-1; TRBD1, the table's D call, lacks a check against the DNA. The CDR3 comprises 12 residues, both ends counted. Germline values: CDR1 MDHEN, CDR2 SYDVKM. CDR3: CASSSTDAGTLK.

This clone was counted between two and nine times. The rearrangement uses TRBV5-1 and TRBJ2-2, with no clear D. Germline CDR1 and CDR2: SGHRS and YFSETQ. Between the trimmed V and J ends, which lost 0 bases and 1 base, there was a span of 13 bases. CDR3 length equals 17 residues. The CDR3 DNA is TGCGCCAGCAGCTTGGAGGGTAGCTTGCTGAACACCGGGGAGCTGTTTTTT. It translates to CASSLEGSLLNTGELFF.

The chain recombines TRBV18 with TRBJ2-4; perhaps TRBD1 as D (6 bases). The germline CDR1 and CDR2 sequences are KGHSH and LQKENI. This CDR3 is built from 14 residues. V dropped 2 bases and J dropped 4 bases, with 9 bases sitting between them. The CDR3 DNA follows: TGTGCCAGCTCACCATCAGGGGAGAAAAACATTCAGTACTTC. Encoded protein: CASSPSGEKNIQYF.

The CDR3 region has the DNA TGTGCCAGCCAAGGTGGGACTAGTACGCAGTATTTT. It yields the protein CASQGGTSTQYF. J is TRBJ2-3 and V is TRBV6-5; 8 nucleotides agree with TRBD2. The CDR3 has 12 residues. The germline V gene encodes CDR1 MNHEY and CDR2 SVGAGI. The junction had 6 bases not matched to a gene; V was cut back by 8 bases and J by 8 bases.

This chain connects TRBV28 to TRBJ1-2; TRBD1 matches 8 bases. CDR1 MDHEN and CDR2 SYDVKM come from the germline V gene. CDR3 size: 12 residues. V gave up 5 bases and J gave up 14 bases; unmatched junction bases: 10. The CDR3 DNA is TGTGCCAGCAGTCCGCCGGACAGGGATACTACCTTC. This translates into CASSPPDRDTTF.

The J gene is TRBJ2-4, the V gene TRBV5-4; TRBD2 is a possible D gene (5 bases). V was shortened by 0 bases and J by 1 base, with 8 bases between the two germline ends. CDR3 size: 15 residues. Germline CDR1 SGHNT, CDR2 YYREEE (reference sequence). The CDR3 loop reads CASSLAAGAKNIQYF. Here the CDR3 DNA reads TGTGCCAGCAGCTTGGCGGCGGGTGCCAAAAACATTCAGTACTTC.

This clone appeared a single time. The chain employs TRBV7-2 and TRBJ1-3, with 9 positions matching TRBD1. This CDR3 has 15 residues. Germline-derived CDR1 and CDR2 are SGHTA and FQGNSA. The J segment lost 7 bases and the V segment lost 1 base, leaving 5 bases of the junction unmatched. DNA for the CDR3: TGTGCCAGCAGCTTAGAAGGGACAGGGAGCAACACCATATATTTT. This sequence encodes CASSLEGTGSNTIYF.

The chain combines TRBV5-1 with TRBJ2-7; 7 bases fit TRBD1. Germline loops: CDR1 SGHRS, CDR2 YFSETQ. With V trimmed by 2 bases and J by 4 bases, 6 bases remained unmatched. The CDR3 runs 14 residues. The CDR3 here is CASSLSRGIYEQYF. CDR3 bases: TGCGCCAGCAGCTTAAGCAGGGGGATATACGAGCAGTACTTC.

The table lists this clone with a few counts. The chain recombines TRBV7-3 with TRBJ2-3; 7 bases align to TRBD2. The CDR3 extends over 16 amino acids. V was clipped by 5 bases and J by 3 bases; unmatched bases: 11. Germline values: CDR1 SGHTA, CDR2 FQGTGA. The CDR3 DNA reads as TGTGCCAGCAGCCGCGAGGGAGCACTAGCGACAGATACGCAGTATTTT. Its protein product is CASSREGALATDTQYF.

The chain couples TRBV2 to TRBJ1-4; no firm D call. The germline V and J ends were trimmed by 6 bases and 0 bases, with 5 bases remaining between them. Germline V gene lookup returns CDR1 SNHLY and CDR2 FYNNEI. The CDR3 spans 13 residues. CDR3 region: CASRPSTNEKLFF. The CDR3 bases are TGTGCCAGCAGGCCTTCAACTAATGAAAAACTGTTTTTT.

The chain has TRBV28 and TRBJ2-7; possibly TRBD1 for D (6 bases). With 3 bases removed from V and 4 bases from J, the gap between germline ends came to 10 bases. The germline V gene encodes CDR1 MDHEN and CDR2 SYDVKM. The CDR3 is 13 amino acids. CDR3 region: CASSLDSRYEQYF. CDR3 nucleotides: TGTGCCAGCAGTTTGGACAGTCGATACGAGCAGTACTTC.

CDR3 sequence: CASSAPFSGTANSTQYF. DNA for the CDR3: TGTGCCAGCAGTGCTCCATTTAGCGGGACGGCGAATAGTACGCAGTATTTT. The rearrangement links TRBV6-1 to TRBJ2-3, with 8 bases that match TRBD2. After removal of 4 bases from V and 8 bases from J, the junction contained 17 bases not matched to a gene. The germline V gene has CDR1 MNHNS and CDR2 SASEGT. The CDR3 totals 17 residues.

The chain has TRBV18 and TRBJ2-2; TRBD1 aligns across 7 bases. V gave up 3 bases and J gave up 5 bases; unmatched junction bases: 9. This CDR3 contains 16 residues. CDR1 KGHSH and CDR2 LQKENI come from the germline V gene. Here the CDR3 reads CASSPPNFRGTGELFF. CDR3 DNA: TGTGCCAGCTCACCTCCGAACTTCAGGGGGACCGGGGAGCTGTTTTTT. Using reference TRBV18 and TRBJ2-2 for the parts outside the CDR3, the full variable domain is NAGVMQNPRHLVRRRGQEARLRCSPMKGHSHVYWYRQLPEEGLKFMVYLQKENIIDESGMPKERFSAEFPKEGPSILRIQQVVRGDSAAYFCASSPPNFRGTGELFFGEGSRLTVL.